In its sample, the clone carrying this TCR beta chain was seen many times. What it binds is not known. Whole blood that had not been fractionated was the source of extracted total RNA. The CDR3 loop spans 13 amino acids. V lost 6 bases and J 1 base, leaving 10 bases between the germline ends. CDR1 is SGHAT, CDR2 FQDESV, per germline (reference sequence). Each cDNA molecule in the library carried unique molecular identifiers. Under the authors' procedure: Across samples, TCR counts had a median of roughly 97,000 and ranged from roughly 20,000 to 690,600. TCRdb used MiXCR to reprocess the 5' RACE reads, holding one entry per CDR3 protein. TCRdb, not the original authors, processed these V and J calls. The sample carries some 150,000 distinct CDR3 sequences, 4.1% recorded once. This sample was taken from a study of human T cells and chemical hapten exposure. Study as a whole: Per-sample TCR yields varied mainly from small pooled library volume differences.

Study-wide findings and caveats: DPC sensitization produced no change in TCRs with frequency above 1 in 1000.

The clonotype originates from a female donor in good health. The genes are TRBV11-1 and TRBJ2-7; the D gene is possibly TRBD1 (5 bases). CDR3 region: CASRDRLSYEQYF. CDR3 nucleotides: TGTGCCAGCAGAGACAGACTTTCCTACGAGCAGTACTTC. The full variable domain, its missing parts supplied by reference TRBV11-1 and TRBJ2-7, is EAEVAQSPRYKITEKSQAVAFWCDPISGHATLYWYRQILGQGPELLVQFQDESVVDDSQLPKDRFSAERLKGVDSTLKIQPAELGDSAMYLCASRDRLSYEQYFGPGTRLTVT.